This record looks at one T cell receptor beta chain sequence and its context. Sequenced by immunoSEQ multiplex PCR; TCRdb stores in-frame clones only, minus some. The sample lists 250,000 to 300,000 clones, 80% to 90% occurring once. This specimen belongs to a study of blood T cell repertoires in COVID-19. The wider study: Samples came from the United States, Italy and Spain, spanning acute and convalescent COVID-19.

The sequencing input was peripheral blood. This clonotype originated in a man aged 55 to 70 with acute or convalescent COVID-19.

DNA for the CDR3: TGTGCCAGCAGCGTCGGGGACAGGGGCCTCTACTATGGCTACACCTTC. Amino acids: CASSVGDRGLYYGYTF. The chain couples TRBV9 to TRBJ1-2; 10 bases are shared with TRBD1. CDR3 size: 16 residues. Trimming at V came to 2 bases and at J to 3 bases, leaving 7 bases not matched to a gene. CDR1 SGDLS and CDR2 YYNGEE come from the germline V gene.